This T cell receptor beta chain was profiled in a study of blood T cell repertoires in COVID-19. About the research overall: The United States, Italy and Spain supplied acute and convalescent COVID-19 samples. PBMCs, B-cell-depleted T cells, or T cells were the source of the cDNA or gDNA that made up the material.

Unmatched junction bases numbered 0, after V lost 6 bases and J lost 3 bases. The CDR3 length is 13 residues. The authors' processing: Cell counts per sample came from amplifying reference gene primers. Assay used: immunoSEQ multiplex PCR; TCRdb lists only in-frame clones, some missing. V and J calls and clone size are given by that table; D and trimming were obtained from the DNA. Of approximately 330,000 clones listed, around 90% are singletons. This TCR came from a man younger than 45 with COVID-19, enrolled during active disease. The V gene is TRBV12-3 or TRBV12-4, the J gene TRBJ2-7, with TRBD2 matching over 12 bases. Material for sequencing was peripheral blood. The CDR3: CASRTSGGYEQYF. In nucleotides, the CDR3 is TGTGCCAGCAGGACTAGCGGGGGCTACGAGCAGTACTTC.